One sample yielded the 22 T cell receptor beta chains listed below, sequenced in a study of blood T cell repertoires in COVID-19. Here immunoSEQ multiplex PCR was the method, and the copy in TCRdb shows in-frame clones only, minus some. This table holds fewer than 250,000 clones, 83% found once. Sequencing used PBMCs or T cells enriched from blood (not recorded which). The receptors derive from a woman in her 40s who had been exposed to COVID-19.

The chain has TRBV2 and TRBJ2-3; 8 bases line up with TRBD2. The J segment lost 2 bases and the V segment lost 4 bases, leaving 8 bases of the junction unmatched. CDR3 size: 16 residues. Per germline, CDR1 SNHLY and CDR2 FYNNEI. The CDR3 sequence: CASSGAQTSDTDTQYF. In nucleotides, the CDR3 is TGTGCCAGCAGTGGGGCTCAGACTAGCGACACAGATACGCAGTATTTT.

This clone was counted a single time. J is TRBJ2-3 and V is TRBV11-3; tentatively, D is TRBD2 (6 bases). The CDR3 contains 15 residues. Germline V CDR1 and CDR2: SGHNT, YENEEA. Deletions cut 4 bases from V and 1 base from J, with 12 bases between. The CDR3 spells CASSSRGEGTDTQYF. The CDR3 bases are TGTGCCAGCAGCTCTAGAGGGGAGGGCACAGATACGCAGTATTTT.

The rearrangement joins TRBV27 to TRBJ2-6; 9 bases line up with TRBD1. There are 16 residues in the CDR3. Looked up from germline, CDR1 is MNHEY and CDR2 is SMNVEV (reference sequence). The V and J ends lost 5 bases and 3 bases, in that order; junction bases with no gene match: 5. CDR3 sequence: CASSTGGTRGANVLTF. In nucleotides, the CDR3 is TGTGCCAGCAGTACAGGGGGCACTCGTGGGGCCAACGTCCTGACTTTC.

This chain joins TRBV3-1 (or the pseudogene TRBV3-2) and TRBJ2-4; 15 nucleotides agree with TRBD2. CDR1 is LGHDT, CDR2 YNNKEL, per germline (reference sequence). CDR3 length: 18 amino acids. Germline trimming cut 5 bases from V and 0 bases from J; bases unmatched to any gene: 5. The CDR3: CASSKGTSGGLAKNIQYF. DNA for the CDR3: TGTGCCAGCAGCAAGGGGACTAGCGGGGGGTTAGCCAAAAACATTCAGTACTTC.

This chain uses TRBV30 with TRBJ2-7, with D possibly being TRBD1 (5 bases). This CDR3 is built from 14 residues. The germline V and J ends were trimmed by 3 bases and 5 bases, with 17 bases remaining between them. The germline V gene encodes CDR1 GTSNPN and CDR2 SVGIG (reference sequence). CDR3 in amino acids: CAWSHGQGVDEQYF. The DNA of the CDR3 is TGTGCCTGGAGCCACGGGCAGGGTGTCGACGAGCAGTACTTC.

The chain links TRBV6-1 to TRBJ2-7; 8 bases are a match to TRBD2. In germline, CDR1 is MNHNS, CDR2 SASEGT. The CDR3 length is 14 residues. Losses at the gene ends were 3 bases for V and 2 bases for J; bases not matched to a gene: 3. The CDR3 DNA reads TGTGCCAGCAGTGACGCGCGGGGGGCCTACGAGCAGTACTTC. It encodes CASSDARGAYEQYF.

This chain joins TRBV5-1 and TRBJ1-6, with 7 bases lining up with TRBD1. The CDR3 has 13 residues. Germline loops: CDR1 SGHRS, CDR2 YFSETQ. V shed 4 bases and J 11 bases; nucleotides not matched to a gene: 6. The CDR3: CASSPTQGAPLHF. The CDR3 coding sequence is TGCGCCAGCAGCCCGACGCAGGGGGCACCCCTCCACTTT.

The chain employs TRBV11-2 and TRBJ1-1; D is possibly TRBD1 (6 bases). There are 14 residues in the CDR3. The V and J ends lost 8 bases and 4 bases respectively, with 17 bases between them. The V gene's germline CDR1 is SGHAT and CDR2 FQNNGV. The CDR3 is CASRGVRGGTEAFF. As DNA, the CDR3 is TGTGCCAGCCGAGGAGTTCGAGGGGGCACTGAAGCTTTCTTT.

The chain recombines TRBV6-6 with TRBJ2-7; no reliable D call. Trimming cost V 4 bases and J 0 bases, with 10 bases left between them. The CDR3 consists of 14 residues. Germline V gene sequence: CDR1 MNHNY, CDR2 SVGAGI (reference sequence). The CDR3 sequence: CASSSPGSSYEQYF. The CDR3 bases are TGTGCCAGCAGTTCCCCAGGCAGCTCCTACGAGCAGTACTTC.

This sequence joins TRBV30 and TRBJ1-2; D is perhaps TRBD1 (5 bases). V lost 0 bases, J lost 7 bases, and 15 bases lay in between. The CDR3 is 14 residues long. Germline V gene sequence: CDR1 GTSNPN, CDR2 SVGIG (reference sequence). CDR3 nucleotides: TGTGCCTGGAGTGTACTCGGGGGTGGAGGTGGCTACACCTTC. Amino acid sequence: CAWSVLGGGGGYTF.

V gene TRBV27 combines with J gene TRBJ1-6; 11 bases map to TRBD1. Per germline, CDR1 MNHEY and CDR2 SMNVEV (reference sequence). J gave up 4 bases and V 5 bases, and 7 bases lay outside the gene matches. CDR3 size: 17 residues. DNA for the CDR3: TGTGCCAGCAGTAGACCGGGACAGGGGGGATATAATTCACCCCTCCACTTT. Residues: CASSRPGQGGYNSPLHF.

This chain joins TRBV28 and TRBJ2-1; 10 nucleotides match TRBD2. Trimming removed 9 bases from V and 4 bases from J; junction bases left unmatched: 6. CDR1 MDHEN and CDR2 SYDVKM come from the germline V gene. The CDR3 has 14 amino acids. CDR3 nucleotide sequence: TGTGCCAGTAGATCGGGACTAGCGTACAATGAGCAGTTCTTC. It encodes CASRSGLAYNEQFF. The entire variable domain, with the rest obtained from reference TRBV28 and TRBJ2-1, is as follows: DVKVTQSSRYLVKRTGEKVFLECVQDMDHENMFWYRQDPGLGLRLIYFSYDVKMKEKGDIPEGYSVSREKKERFSLILESASTNQTSMYLCASRSGLAYNEQFFGPGTRLTVL.

The chain is built from TRBV19 and TRBJ2-2; D not resolved. Trimming left V 5 bases short and J 6 bases short, with 10 bases between. Germline V gives CDR1 LNHDA, CDR2 SQIVND (reference sequence). CDR3 length: 13 amino acids. Written as DNA, the CDR3 is TGTGCCAGTAGTCTCCAGAAAGCCGGGGAGCTGTTTTTT. It encodes CASSLQKAGELFF.

The V gene is TRBV28, the J gene TRBJ2-2, with TRBD1 matching over 7 bases. The CDR3 length is 15 residues. Per germline, CDR1 MDHEN and CDR2 SYDVKM. V lost 5 bases and J lost 3; bases outside the gene matches: 6. The CDR3 bases are TGTGCCAGCAGTCCGATAGACAGGGACACCGGGGAGCTGTTTTTT. It translates to CASSPIDRDTGELFF.

This sequence joins TRBV24-1 and TRBJ2-5; TRBD1 aligns across 8 bases. Germline V CDR1 and CDR2: KGHDR, SFDVKD. J was trimmed by 5 bases and V by 0 bases; bases with no gene match: 7. The CDR3 totals 16 residues. CDR3 coding DNA: TGTGCCACCAGTGATTTGGGGCCCAGGGGGCGCGAGACCCAGTACTTC. This codes for CATSDLGPRGRETQYF.

The CDR3 reads CASSPLSGDNSPLHF. For the CDR3, the DNA is TGTGCCAGTAGTCCGTTGTCAGGGGATAATTCACCCCTCCACTTT. The chain is built from TRBV19 and TRBJ1-6, with D tentatively TRBD1 (6 bases). Germline CDR1 and CDR2: LNHDA and SQIVND (reference sequence). The CDR3 runs 15 residues. V lost 5 bases and J 5 bases, leaving 13 bases between the germline ends. Drawing the rest from reference TRBV19 and TRBJ1-6, the complete variable domain is DGGITQSPKYLFRKEGQNVTLSCEQNLNHDAMYWYRQDPGQGLRLIYYSQIVNDFQKGDIAEGYSVSREKKESFPLTVTSAQKNPTAFYLCASSPLSGDNSPLHFGNGTRLTVT.

This chain links TRBV4-2 with TRBJ2-7; weak D call: TRBD1 (6 bases). The germline V gene encodes CDR1 LGHNA and CDR2 YNFKEQ. Trimming left V 2 bases short and J 6 bases short, with 23 bases between. The CDR3 consists of 17 residues. CDR3 bases: TGTGCCAGCAGCCAAACCGACCTTTTGGGGACATATCTCGAGCAGTACTTC. Its protein product is CASSQTDLLGTYLEQYF.

V gene TRBV13 combines with J gene TRBJ2-2; unclear D gene. The germline V gene encodes CDR1 PRHDT and CDR2 FYEKMQ (reference sequence). V was shortened by 5 bases and J by 1 base, with 8 bases between the two germline ends. The CDR3 sequence is 14 residues long. DNA for the CDR3: TGTGCCAGCAGCCTATACCAGAACACCGGGGAGCTGTTTTTT. This sequence encodes CASSLYQNTGELFF.

With regard to this clone: The junction shows a germline mismatch at one end, possibly a read error. J is TRBJ2-3 and V is TRBV7-7; 11 bases are shared with TRBD2. Per germline, CDR1 SSHAT and CDR2 FNYEAQ (reference sequence). The CDR3 extends over 16 amino acids. CDR3 loop: CASSLIAGGNTDTQYF. CDR3 nucleotide sequence: TGTGCTAGCAGCTTGATAGCGGGGGGGAACACAGATACGCAGTATTTT.

As for this clone: Additional DNA sequences in this sample encode the identical CDR3. The chain employs TRBV12-3 or TRBV12-4 and TRBJ2-3; possibly TRBD2 for D (5 bases). Trimming removed 2 bases from V and 6 bases from J, with 6 bases in between. The CDR3 covers 12 residues. The CDR3 sequence is CASSLRGDTQYF. CDR3 sequence (DNA): TGTGCCAGCAGTTTAAGAGGGGATACGCAGTATTTT.

A word on this clone: Additional DNA sequences in this sample encode the identical CDR3. The gene calls are TRBV6-5 and TRBJ2-3; D not certain. CDR1 is MNHEY, CDR2 SVGAGI, per germline. The germline V and J ends were trimmed by 0 bases and 2 bases, with 3 bases remaining between them. CDR3 length equals 13 residues. CDR3 in DNA: TGTGCCAGCAGTTACTCCTACACAGATACGCAGTATTTT. It specifies CASSYSYTDTQYF.

The chain links TRBV2 to TRBJ1-5, with D tentatively TRBD1 (6 bases). The V end was cut by 6 bases, the J end by 5 bases, with 14 bases between. Germline assignment: CDR1 SNHLY and CDR2 FYNNEI. CDR3 length equals 14 residues. The CDR3 sequence: CASRGPGADQPQHF. DNA for the CDR3: TGTGCCAGCAGGGGGCCAGGGGCAGATCAGCCCCAGCATTTT. Together with reference TRBV2 and TRBJ1-5, the CDR3 gives the full variable domain: EPEVTQTPSHQVTQMGQEVILRCVPISNHLYFYWYRQILGQKVEFLVSFYNNEISEKSEIFDDQFSVERPDGSNFTLKIRSTKLEDSAMYFCASRGPGADQPQHFGDGTRLSIL.